The text below deals with one T cell receptor beta chain. This clonotype was picked up many times. It has no known antigen specificity. The input lacks base qualities; no much larger clone sits a single base away. The TCR beta CDR3 regions were amplified from RNA transcripts. For the first round of RT-PCR on the TCR CDR3, the HTBI primer set was used together with the Qiagen OneStep RT-PCR kit. Libraries were constructed in a second round of multiplex PCR, after which size selection and purification were carried out. Libraries were sequenced paired-end with 100 bp reads on an Illumina HiSeq2000. In the paper's pipeline: SOAPnuke was used to process the raw data, with reads discarded if the reads contained adapters or uncalled bases, had a mean Phred below 15, or lacked an exact constant-primer or identifier match. High-quality paired reads were merged using COPE v1.2.5, and each unique nucleotide sequence was defined as a clonotype. Clonotypes were aligned to IMGT TRBV, TRBD and TRBJ reference segments using MiTCR v1.1. Analysis was restricted to V-J combinations with a frequency above 0.0001, which covered about 99% of repertoires. A TCS score was defined as the ratio between F50 (clonal expansion) and ExV (chaos), using BLOSUM62-based TCRdist between CDR3 peptides within each V-J. Welch's t-statistics and random forest reduced some 510 V-J features to 10 to 15, which were used in a naive Bayes classifier (R e1071). TCRdb applied fastp at Q25 and MiXCR to the public reads, then kept only in-frame beta chains. Records with the same CDR3 protein are collapsed into one entry carrying the most frequent genes and DNA. None of the V and J calls come from the authors' own analysis; TCRdb made them. This sample is represented by about 200,000 distinct CDR3 sequences; around 20% of them were singletons. Around two fifths of the sample lies in the top ten.

Stable Graves' hyperthyroidism was defined as no progression to ophthalmopathy during 18 months of follow-up. Hyperthyroidism patients were newly diagnosed, had a disease duration of under 2 months, and were aged 18 to 65 years. Exclusion was applied to patients with uncontrolled infections, other autoimmune diseases, pregnancy or lactation. Diagnoses relied on clinical symptoms, serum thyroxine and TRAb, thyroid ultrasound and orbital computed tomography. PBMCs were isolated from approximately 10 ml of fresh peripheral blood by Ficoll-Paque density gradient centrifugation. Trizol reagent was used to extract total RNA, and RNA quality was then checked on an Agilent 2100 Bioanalyzer. The CDR3 has 15 amino acids, counting the end cysteine and phenylalanine. Just the 45-base CDR3 DNA is kept, in frame starting at base 1. The germline V gene provides CDR1 MDHEN and CDR2 SYDVKM. The junction carries 19 bases between V and J, which are trimmed by 3 bases and 8 bases respectively.

These data belong to a study of T cells in Graves' hyperthyroidism and ophthalmopathy (dated by TCRdb to about 2019). Study-wide context: Peripheral blood was collected at initial diagnosis, before any treatment. After blood sampling, hyperthyroidism patients were treated with methimazole at a starting dose of 30 mg daily, and ophthalmopathy patients were treated with high-dose intravenous methylprednisolone. The approximately 100 discovery patients were divided at random into training and test sets in a 7:3 ratio. An independent validation cohort of about 20 hyperthyroidism patients and 15 or so patients who later progressed to ophthalmopathy tested prospective prediction of ophthalmopathy. To identify TCR V-J signatures that set the groups apart, the researchers used a discovery cohort of 90 to 100 patients, made up of some 41 with Graves' ophthalmopathy and 57 with stable Graves' hyperthyroidism. The paper describes TCR Vbeta CDR3 sequencing of 135 peripheral blood samples, made up of fewer than 50 ophthalmopathy patients, 70 to 80 hyperthyroidism patients and about 17 progressor patients. In six Graves' hyperthyroidism patients, the study also compared T-cell repertoires from thyroid tissue with T-cell repertoires from blood.

Points the paper makes about the study in general: In cross-validation, a model built on a 13 V-J signature told ophthalmopathy apart from stable hyperthyroidism with 87.88% sensitivity and approximately 84% specificity, and in testing the same model reached 80%/75%. Sample size was not statistically predetermined, and investigators were not blinded to group allocation. Most expanded thyroid clonotypes (frequency above 0.001) were also found in blood, which suggests that blood repertoires may mirror thyroid immune responses. During validation, the model predicted progression to ophthalmopathy a median of around six months ahead of onset, with just under 71% sensitivity and less than 85% specificity.

Sequencing input: blood. The receptor chain draws on TRBV28 and TRBJ1-2; TRBD1 is a possible D gene, resting on 6 matching bases. This sequence was found in a man aged 35 to 55 with Graves' hyperthyroidism. This receptor carries the CDR3 CASSLGAGDRGGYTF. The DNA reads TGTGCCAGCAGTTTGGGAGCAGGGGATCGGGGGGGCTACACCTTC.